The present TCR beta chain was sequenced within a study of shared clonotypes between healthy human individuals. The V end was cut by 6 bases, the J end by 0 bases, with 11 bases between. In germline, CDR1 is MNHEY, CDR2 SVGAGI. CDR3 length: 14 amino acids. Study-level results: The genetic and exposure-history diversity represented was limited by few donors. Researchers found naive subsets generally carried larger estimated richness than memory subsets.

Worth noting for this clone: The antigen remains undetermined. This could be a read error, since a much larger clone is one nucleotide away.

Sequencing was performed with immunoSEQ multiplex PCR; in TCRdb, only in-frame clones are kept and a portion is missing. The sample consists of 780,000 or so clones, just under 75% of them appearing once. The chain couples TRBV6-5 to TRBJ1-2; possibly TRBD1 for D (6 bases). Sequenced sample: memory CD4+ T cells sorted from blood. Subset meaning: CD45RA-negative fraction. This clonotype originated in a woman aged 25 to 45 in good health. In DNA, the CDR3 is TGTGCCAGCAGCCCAGAGGGGGCTAACTATGGCTACACCTTC. It yields the protein CASSPEGANYGYTF.